This TCR beta chain was retrieved from a study of cytotoxic CD8 clonotypes in ibrutinib-treated CLL. Across the whole study: Partial responses numbered roughly 25 and complete responses 2; after a median around 68 months, roughly 15 stayed remitted and 12 progressed. Each sample contained, on average, roughly 280,000 productive templates and 75,000 to 100,000 productive rearrangements.

The study's findings and limits: Public clonotypes, found uncommonly, either contracted or stayed stable on treatment. Clonality, elevated at ibrutinib response, dropped back toward baseline at progression.

A note on this clone: What it binds is unknown.

Trimming at V came to 1 base and at J to 4 bases, leaving 4 bases not matched to a gene. This CDR3 is 14 amino acids long. Germline V CDR1 and CDR2: MNHEY, SMNVEV (reference sequence). The assay was immunoSEQ multiplex PCR, and TCRdb's table has in-frame clones only and misses some. The data show roughly 300,000 clones, approximately 76% seen once. Specimen: PBMCs, collected at disease progression, from a patient treated with ibrutinib. The chain uses TRBV27 and TRBJ2-7; 7 nucleotides agree with TRBD2. This TCR came from a human donor with chronic lymphocytic leukemia. The CDR3 sequence: CASSLLSSGYEQYF. CDR3 DNA: TGTGCCAGCAGTTTATTGAGTAGCGGGTACGAGCAGTACTTC.